This T cell receptor (beta chain) emerged from a study of siplizumab effects on memory and regulatory T cells. Findings and caveats of the study: The Treg-derived share of mappable alloreactive CD4+ clones averaged approximately 71% with siplizumab and over 25% in controls. Siplizumab produced a significant reduction in alloreactive sequences that were traceable to unstimulated CD4+ memory cells. Proof of suppressive function in proliferating Tregs from siplizumab cultures was not established. Few alloreactive clones mapped to unstimulated subsets.

The assay was immunoSEQ multiplex PCR, and TCRdb's table has in-frame clones only and misses some. The repertoire holds approximately 82,000 clones, with roughly 87% as singletons. The CDR3 is 17 amino acids. Per germline, CDR1 LNHDA and CDR2 SQIVND (reference sequence). V gave up 2 bases and J gave up 5 bases; unmatched junction bases: 8. A word on this clone: As yet, its antigen is unknown.

The TCR sequence derives from a human donor in good health. Source material: Tregs sorted from blood. The chain employs TRBV19 and TRBJ2-1, with 11 bases matching TRBD2. In nucleotides, the CDR3 is TGTGCCAGTAGTATACGGTCTAGCGGGGGGCTAGACAATGAGCAGTTCTTC. It codes for CASSIRSSGGLDNEQFF. Drawing the rest from reference TRBV19 and TRBJ2-1, the complete variable domain is DGGITQSPKYLFRKEGQNVTLSCEQNLNHDAMYWYRQDPGQGLRLIYYSQIVNDFQKGDIAEGYSVSREKKESFPLTVTSAQKNPTAFYLCASSIRSSGGLDNEQFFGPGTRLTVL.